This T cell receptor beta chain stems from a study of radiation and T cells in renal cell carcinoma. Regarding this clone: Its specificity is unknown.

V lost 3 bases, J lost 4 bases, and 8 bases stayed unmatched. Germline values: CDR1 SGHNT, CDR2 YYREEE (reference sequence). The CDR3 loop spans 18 amino acids. Produced via immunoSEQ multiplex PCR; TCRdb's table is partial and in-frame only. In the table there are about 86,000 clones, about 82% of which are singletons. Time point meaning: blood 4 weeks post-SBRT, at nephrectomy. This sample's treatment: 15 Gy SBRT to primary tumor, nephrectomy 4 weeks later. Nephrectomy followed 15 Gy stereotactic body radiation by 4 weeks. Serial blood draws occurred at baseline and 2 and 4 weeks post-SBRT. Study conclusions and caveats: From baseline, blood top tumor clonotypes peaked at 2 weeks post-radiation.

The clonotype originates from a man over 45 with renal cell carcinoma. V and J are TRBV5-4 and TRBJ2-6; 12 nucleotides align to TRBD1. The sequencing used blood, collected from a patient whose treatment included radiotherapy and nephrectomy. CDR3 sequence: CASSSPGQGAGGANVLTF. The CDR3 bases are TGTGCCAGCAGCTCCCCGGGACAGGGGGCGGGAGGGGCCAACGTCCTGACTTTC.